This is a list of T cell receptor beta chains from one sample in a study of radiation and T cells in renal cell carcinoma. TCRdb's copy holds only in-frame clones and misses some; the assay was immunoSEQ multiplex PCR. The table has around 9,600 clones, less than 75% seen once. The input for sequencing was tumor tissue, taken from a patient whose treatment included radiotherapy and nephrectomy. These receptors all come from a man aged 55 to 69 with renal cell carcinoma. Both conserved end residues are part of each CDR3. D genes are given only for firm matches. The size entry is marked missing in some rows and otherwise reads once, few, many or a size class.

clone_size d_call j_call v_call cdr3_aa cdr3_nt
NA TRBD1 TRBJ2-3 TRBV6-1 CASRGTGDYTQYF TGTGCCAGCAGGGGGACAGGGGATTATACGCAGTATTTT
NA TRBD2 TRBJ2-5 TRBV29-1 CSVAPTSGRETQYF TGCAGCGTCGCCCCGACTAGCGGGAGGGAGACCCAGTACTTC
NA TRBD1 TRBJ1-4 TRBV28 CASSTHRGWDVEKLFF TGTGCCAGCAGTACCCACAGGGGGTGGGATGTGGAAAAACTGTTTTTT
few NA TRBJ1-1 TRBV20-1 CSARRDTEAFF TGCAGTGCTAGGCGGGACACTGAAGCTTTCTTT
NA NA TRBJ2-7 TRBV27 CASTFLSSYEQYF TGTGCCAGCACCTTTCTTAGCTCCTACGAGCAGTACTTC
NA NA TRBJ1-1 TRBV7-9 CASSLLSGGLNTEAFF TGTGCCAGCAGCTTACTCAGCGGGGGGCTGAACACTGAAGCTTTCTTT
NA TRBD2 TRBJ2-7 TRBV9 CASSVGLAGGLYEQYF TGTGCCAGCAGCGTAGGACTAGCGGGAGGCCTCTACGAGCAGTACTTC
NA NA TRBJ1-5 TRBV6-1 CASSGLARAQHF TGTGCCAGCAGTGGGCTAGCGAGAGCCCAGCATTTT
NA NA TRBJ1-1 TRBV13 CASSGRGQMNTEAFF TGTGCCAGCTCCGGTAGAGGACAAATGAACACTGAAGCTTTCTTT
few TRBD1 TRBJ1-2 TRBV27 CASRRQGISAGYTF TGTGCCAGCAGAAGACAGGGAATTAGCGCGGGCTACACCTTC
NA NA TRBJ2-7 TRBV9 CASSPPNSYEQYF TGTGCCAGCAGCCCCCCGAACTCCTACGAGCAGTACTTC
NA NA TRBJ1-4 TRBV5-1 CASSWDGNEKLFF TGCGCCAGCAGCTGGGACGGTAATGAAAAACTGTTTTTT
NA TRBD1 TRBJ1-1 TRBV7-9 CASIRTGDPNTEAFF TGTGCCAGCATCCGGACAGGGGACCCGAACACTGAAGCTTTCTTT
NA NA TRBJ1-4 TRBV30 CAWSVHATNEKLFF TGTGCCTGGAGTGTACACGCAACTAATGAAAAACTGTTTTTT
few TRBD1 TRBJ2-7 TRBV18 CASSPGQGEQYF TGTGCCAGCTCACCTGGACAGGGCGAGCAGTACTTC
NA NA TRBJ2-7 TRBV13 CASSLAPARGHEQYF TGTGCCAGCAGCTTAGCCCCGGCCCGGGGTCACGAGCAGTACTTC
NA NA TRBJ2-7 TRBV4-2 CASRGGSYEQYF TGTGCCAGTAGAGGCGGCAGCTACGAGCAGTACTTC
NA TRBD2 TRBJ2-1 TRBV19 CASSILAGVYEQFF TGTGCCAGTAGTATACTAGCGGGAGTGTACGAGCAGTTCTTC
NA TRBD1 TRBJ2-7 TRBV2 CASSDPGQARDEQYF TGTGCCAGCAGCGATCCGGGACAGGCTCGGGACGAGCAGTACTTC
few NA TRBJ1-4 TRBV7-9 CASSLARAEDAEKLFF TGTGCCAGCAGCTTAGCGCGGGCAGAAGACGCTGAAAAACTGTTTTTT
few TRBD1 TRBJ1-2 TRBV28 CASSLRARGNYGYTF TGTGCCAGCAGTTTACGCGCCAGGGGGAACTATGGCTACACCTTC
few NA TRBJ1-5 TRBV7-9 CASSLYGPNQPQHF TGTGCCAGCAGCCTCTACGGACCCAATCAGCCCCAGCATTTT
NA NA TRBJ2-7 TRBV6-1 CASSVSLGRGEDEQYF TGTGCCAGCAGTGTATCTCTAGGTAGGGGGGAGGACGAGCAGTACTTC
NA TRBD1 TRBJ2-7 TRBV30 CARGGRGSEQYF TGTGCCCGAGGGGGCAGGGGAAGCGAGCAGTACTTC
NA TRBD1 TRBJ2-7 TRBV5-1 CASSLTGTGAYEQYF TGCGCCAGCAGCTTGACCGGGACAGGGGCCTACGAGCAGTACTTC
NA NA TRBJ1-1 TRBV7-6 CASSLAGLNTEAFF TGTGCCAGCAGCTTAGCGGGATTGAACACTGAAGCTTTCTTT
NA NA TRBJ2-7 TRBV7-8 CASGPGRLGEQYF TGTGCCAGCGGACCGGGACGCCTAGGCGAGCAGTACTTC
NA NA TRBJ2-7 TRBV7-6 CASSSPNRYEQYF TGTGCCAGCAGCTCGCCGAATCGCTACGAGCAGTACTTC